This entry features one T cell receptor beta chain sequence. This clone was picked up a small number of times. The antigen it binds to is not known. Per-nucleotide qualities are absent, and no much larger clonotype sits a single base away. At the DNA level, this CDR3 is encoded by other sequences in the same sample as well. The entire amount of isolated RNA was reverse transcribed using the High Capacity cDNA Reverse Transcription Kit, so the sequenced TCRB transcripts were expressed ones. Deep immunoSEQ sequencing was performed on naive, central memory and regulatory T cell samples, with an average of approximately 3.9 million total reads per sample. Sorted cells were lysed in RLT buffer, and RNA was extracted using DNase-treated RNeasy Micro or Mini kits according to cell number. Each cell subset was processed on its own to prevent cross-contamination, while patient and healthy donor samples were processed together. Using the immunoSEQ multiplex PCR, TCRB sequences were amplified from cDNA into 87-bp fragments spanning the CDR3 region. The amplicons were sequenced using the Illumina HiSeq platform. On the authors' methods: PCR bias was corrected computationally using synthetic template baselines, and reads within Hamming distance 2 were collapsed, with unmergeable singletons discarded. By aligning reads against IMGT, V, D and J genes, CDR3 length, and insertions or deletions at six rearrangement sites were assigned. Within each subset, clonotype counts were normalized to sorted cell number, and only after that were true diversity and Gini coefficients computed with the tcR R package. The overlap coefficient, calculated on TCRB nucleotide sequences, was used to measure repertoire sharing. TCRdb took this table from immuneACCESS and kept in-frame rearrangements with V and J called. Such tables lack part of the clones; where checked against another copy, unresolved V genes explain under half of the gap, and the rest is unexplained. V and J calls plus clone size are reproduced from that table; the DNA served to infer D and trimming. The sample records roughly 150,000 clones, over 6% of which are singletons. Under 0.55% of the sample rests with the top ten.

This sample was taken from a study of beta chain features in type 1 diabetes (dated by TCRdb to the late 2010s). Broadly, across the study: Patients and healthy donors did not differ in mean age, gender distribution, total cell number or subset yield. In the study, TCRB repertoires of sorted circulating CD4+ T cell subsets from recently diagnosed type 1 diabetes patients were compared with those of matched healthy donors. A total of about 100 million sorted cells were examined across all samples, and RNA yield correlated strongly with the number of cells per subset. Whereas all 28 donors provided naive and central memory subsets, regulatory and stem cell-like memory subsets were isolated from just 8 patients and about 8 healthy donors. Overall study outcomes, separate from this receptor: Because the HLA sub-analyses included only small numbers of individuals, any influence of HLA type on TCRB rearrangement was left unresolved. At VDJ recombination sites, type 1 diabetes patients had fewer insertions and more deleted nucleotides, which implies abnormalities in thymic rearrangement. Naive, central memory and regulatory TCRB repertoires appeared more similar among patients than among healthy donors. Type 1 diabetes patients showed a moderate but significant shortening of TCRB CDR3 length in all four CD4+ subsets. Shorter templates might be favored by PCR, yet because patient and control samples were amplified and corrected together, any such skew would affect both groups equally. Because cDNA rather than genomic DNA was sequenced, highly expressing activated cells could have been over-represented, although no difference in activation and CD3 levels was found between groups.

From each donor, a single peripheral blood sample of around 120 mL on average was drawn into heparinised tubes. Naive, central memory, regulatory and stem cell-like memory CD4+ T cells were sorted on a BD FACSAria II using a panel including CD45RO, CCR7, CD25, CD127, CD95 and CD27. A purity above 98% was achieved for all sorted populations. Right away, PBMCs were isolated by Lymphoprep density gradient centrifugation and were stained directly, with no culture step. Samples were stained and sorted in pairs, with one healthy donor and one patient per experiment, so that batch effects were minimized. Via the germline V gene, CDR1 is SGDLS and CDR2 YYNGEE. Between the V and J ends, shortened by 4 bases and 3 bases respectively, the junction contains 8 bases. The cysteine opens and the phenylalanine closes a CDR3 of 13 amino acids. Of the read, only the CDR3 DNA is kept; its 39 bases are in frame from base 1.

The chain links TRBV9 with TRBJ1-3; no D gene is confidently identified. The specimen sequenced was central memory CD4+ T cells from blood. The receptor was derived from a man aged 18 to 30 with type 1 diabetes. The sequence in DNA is TGTGCCAGCAGCCCCTACGGTGGAAACACCATATATTTT. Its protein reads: CASSPYGGNTIYF.